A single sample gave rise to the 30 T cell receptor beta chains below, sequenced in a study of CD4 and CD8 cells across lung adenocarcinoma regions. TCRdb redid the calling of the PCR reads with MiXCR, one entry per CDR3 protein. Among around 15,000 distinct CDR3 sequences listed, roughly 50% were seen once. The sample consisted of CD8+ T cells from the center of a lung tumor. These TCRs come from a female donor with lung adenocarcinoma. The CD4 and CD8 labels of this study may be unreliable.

The CDR3 DNA sequence: TGCGCCGCGGGGACGGGAGCCACAGACACGCAGTACTTC. Amino acids: CAAGTGATDTQYF. The chain links TRBV10-2 to TRBJ2-4; D might be TRBD2 (6 bases). The CDR3 contains 13 residues. The V end was cut by 11 bases, the J end by 13 bases, with 24 bases between. Germline values: CDR1 WSHSY, CDR2 SAAADI.

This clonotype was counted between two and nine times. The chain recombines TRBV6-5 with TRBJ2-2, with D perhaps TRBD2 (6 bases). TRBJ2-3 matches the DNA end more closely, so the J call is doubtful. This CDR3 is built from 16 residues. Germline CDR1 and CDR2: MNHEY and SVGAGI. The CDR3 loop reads CASSYVGTQGSGEQYF. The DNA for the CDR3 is TGTGCCAGCAGTTACGTTGGGACTCAAGGGTCCGGTGAGCAGTATTTT.

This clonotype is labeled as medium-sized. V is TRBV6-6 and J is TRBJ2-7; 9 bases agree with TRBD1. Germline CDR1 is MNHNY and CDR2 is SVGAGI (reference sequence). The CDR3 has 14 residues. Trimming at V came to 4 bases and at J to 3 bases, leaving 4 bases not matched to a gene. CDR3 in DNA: TGTGCCAGCAGTTCCCGGGACAGGGTCTACGAGCAGTACTTC. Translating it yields CASSSRDRVYEQYF.

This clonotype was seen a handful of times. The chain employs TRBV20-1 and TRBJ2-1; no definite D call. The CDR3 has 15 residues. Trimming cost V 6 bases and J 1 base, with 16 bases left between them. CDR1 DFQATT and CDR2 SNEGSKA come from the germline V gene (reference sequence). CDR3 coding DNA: TGCAGTGCAAACGACCCGGACGTATCCTACAATGAGCAGTTCTTC. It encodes CSANDPDVSYNEQFF.

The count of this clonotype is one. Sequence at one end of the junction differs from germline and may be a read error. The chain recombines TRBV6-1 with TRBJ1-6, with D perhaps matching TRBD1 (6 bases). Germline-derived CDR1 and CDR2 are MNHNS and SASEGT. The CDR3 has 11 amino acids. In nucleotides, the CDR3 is TGTGCCAGCAGCGGGGGCGACGAGCAGTACTTT. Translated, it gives CASSGGDEQYF.

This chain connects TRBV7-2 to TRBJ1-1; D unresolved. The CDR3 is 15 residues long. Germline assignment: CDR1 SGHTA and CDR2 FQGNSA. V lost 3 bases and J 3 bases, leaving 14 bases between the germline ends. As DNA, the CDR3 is TGTGCCAGCAGCTTCCACGGACGGGCAGACACTGAAGCTTTCTTT. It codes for CASSFHGRADTEAFF.

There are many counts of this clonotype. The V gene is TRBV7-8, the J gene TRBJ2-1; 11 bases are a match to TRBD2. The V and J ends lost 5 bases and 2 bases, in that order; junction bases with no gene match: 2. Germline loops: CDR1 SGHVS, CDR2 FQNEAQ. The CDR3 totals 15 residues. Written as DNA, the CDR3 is TGTGCCAGCAGCCCACTAGCGGGGGCCTACAATGAGCAGTTCTTC. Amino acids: CASSPLAGAYNEQFF.

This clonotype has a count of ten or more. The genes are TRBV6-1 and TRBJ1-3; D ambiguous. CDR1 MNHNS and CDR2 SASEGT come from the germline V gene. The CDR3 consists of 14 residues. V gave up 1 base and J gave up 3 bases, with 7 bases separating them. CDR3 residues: CASSEERSGNTIYF. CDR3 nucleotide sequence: TGTGCCAGCAGTGAAGAAAGGAGTGGAAACACCATATATTTT.

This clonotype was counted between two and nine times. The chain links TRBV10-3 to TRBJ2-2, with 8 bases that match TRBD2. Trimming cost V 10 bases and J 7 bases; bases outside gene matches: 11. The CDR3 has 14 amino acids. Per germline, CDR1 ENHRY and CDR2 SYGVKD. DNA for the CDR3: TGTGCCACCTACGGGGGGGGGGCTGTCGGGGAGCTGTTTTTT. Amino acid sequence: CATYGGGAVGELFF.

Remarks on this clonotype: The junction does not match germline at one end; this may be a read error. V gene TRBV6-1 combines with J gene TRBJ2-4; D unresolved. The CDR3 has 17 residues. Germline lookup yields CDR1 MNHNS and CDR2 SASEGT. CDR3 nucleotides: TGTGCCAGCTGTGAAGTACTGCCGGGCCCTCACGAAGGGTCCCAGTACTTC. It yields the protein CASCEVLPGPHEGSQYF.

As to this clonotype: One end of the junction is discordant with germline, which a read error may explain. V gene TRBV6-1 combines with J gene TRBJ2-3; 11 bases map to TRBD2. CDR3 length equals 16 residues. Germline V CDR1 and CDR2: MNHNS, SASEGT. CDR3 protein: CASRNPSGGYTDTQYF. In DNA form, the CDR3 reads TGTGCCAGCAGGAACCCTAGCGGGGGGTACACAGATACGCAGTATTTC.

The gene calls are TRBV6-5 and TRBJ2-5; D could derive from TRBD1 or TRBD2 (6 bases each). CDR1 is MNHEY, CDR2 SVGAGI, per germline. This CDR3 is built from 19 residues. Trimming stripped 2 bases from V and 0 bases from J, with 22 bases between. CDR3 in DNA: TGTGCCAGCAGTTACAGTGCGGGTATCGGGGGCCGGGACCAAGAGACCCAGTACTTC. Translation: CASSYSAGIGGRDQETQYF.

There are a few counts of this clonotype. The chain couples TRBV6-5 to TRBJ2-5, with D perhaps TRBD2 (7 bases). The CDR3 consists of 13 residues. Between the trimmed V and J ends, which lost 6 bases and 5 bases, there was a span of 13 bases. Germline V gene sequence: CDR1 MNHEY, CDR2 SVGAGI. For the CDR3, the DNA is TGTGCCAGCAGGTTAAGGGGGGGGGAGACCCAGTACTTC. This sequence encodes CASRLRGGETQYF.

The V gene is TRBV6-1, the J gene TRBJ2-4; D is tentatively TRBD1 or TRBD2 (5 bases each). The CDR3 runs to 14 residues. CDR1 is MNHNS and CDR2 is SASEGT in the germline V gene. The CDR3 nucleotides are TGTGGCGGCACGGGGCGGAGAGCCAAAAACACGCAGTACTTC. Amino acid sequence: CGGTGRRAKNTQYF.

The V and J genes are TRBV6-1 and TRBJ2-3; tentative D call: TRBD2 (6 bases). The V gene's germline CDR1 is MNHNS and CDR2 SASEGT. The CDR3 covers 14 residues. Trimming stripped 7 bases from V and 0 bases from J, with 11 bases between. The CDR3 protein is CASNAGSSTDTQYF. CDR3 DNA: TGTGCCAGCAACGCGGGGTCTAGCACAGATACGCAGTATTTT.

CDR3 loop: CASSTGEETQYF. CDR3 DNA sequence: TGTGCCAGTTCGACTGGAGAAGAGACCCAGTACTTC. J is TRBJ2-5 and V is TRBV6-1; no definite D call. The CDR3 has 12 residues. Germline CDR1 and CDR2: MNHNS and SASEGT. V lost 9 bases and J lost 3, with 11 bases in between.

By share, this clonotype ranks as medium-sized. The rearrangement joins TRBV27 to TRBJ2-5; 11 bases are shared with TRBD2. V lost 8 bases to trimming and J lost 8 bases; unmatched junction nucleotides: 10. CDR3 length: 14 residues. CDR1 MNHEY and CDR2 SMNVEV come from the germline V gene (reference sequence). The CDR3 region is CASSPAGTSGTQYF. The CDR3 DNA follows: TGTGCCAGCTCCCCCGCAGGGACTAGCGGCACCCAGTACTTC.

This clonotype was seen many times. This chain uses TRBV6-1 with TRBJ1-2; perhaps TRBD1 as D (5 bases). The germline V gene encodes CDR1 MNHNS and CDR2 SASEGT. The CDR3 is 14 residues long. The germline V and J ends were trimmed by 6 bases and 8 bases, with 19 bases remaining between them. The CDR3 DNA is TGTGCCAGCAGCTGGAAGGGGCAGGGACGGGGCTACACCTTC. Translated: CASSWKGQGRGYTF.

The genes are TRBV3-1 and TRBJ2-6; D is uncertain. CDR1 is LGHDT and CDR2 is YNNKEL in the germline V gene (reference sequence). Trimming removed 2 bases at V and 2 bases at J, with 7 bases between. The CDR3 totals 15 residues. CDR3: CASSQSGAGANVLTF. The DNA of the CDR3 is TGTGCCAGCAGCCAATCTGGGGCTGGGGCCAACGTCCTGACTTTC.

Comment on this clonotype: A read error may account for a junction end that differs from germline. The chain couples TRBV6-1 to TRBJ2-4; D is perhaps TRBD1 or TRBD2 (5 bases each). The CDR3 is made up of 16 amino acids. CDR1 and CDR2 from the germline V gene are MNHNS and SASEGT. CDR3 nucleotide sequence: TGTGCCAGCAGTCCTTCGGGGCACCCAACCAAAGATACGCAGTATTTC. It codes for CASSPSGHPTKDTQYF.

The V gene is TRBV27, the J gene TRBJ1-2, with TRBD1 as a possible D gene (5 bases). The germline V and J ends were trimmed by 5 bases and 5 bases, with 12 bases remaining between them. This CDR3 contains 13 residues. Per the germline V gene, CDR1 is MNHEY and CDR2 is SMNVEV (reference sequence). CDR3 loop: CASSDHGGYGYTF. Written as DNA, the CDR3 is TGTGCCAGCAGTGACCATGGGGGGTATGGCTACACCTTC.

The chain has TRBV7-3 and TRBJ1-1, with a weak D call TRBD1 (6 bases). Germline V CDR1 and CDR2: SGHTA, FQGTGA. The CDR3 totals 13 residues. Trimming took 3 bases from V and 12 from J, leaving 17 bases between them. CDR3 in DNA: TGTGCCAGCAGCTTCGGGGGGCCGGCAGAAACTTTCTTT. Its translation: CASSFGGPAETFF. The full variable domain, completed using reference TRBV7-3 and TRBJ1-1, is GAGVSQTPSNKVTEKGKYVELRCDPISGHTALYWYRQSLGQGPEFLIYFQGTGAADDSGLPNDRFFAVRPEGSVSTLKIQRTERGDSAVYLCASSFGGPAETFFGQGTRLTVV.

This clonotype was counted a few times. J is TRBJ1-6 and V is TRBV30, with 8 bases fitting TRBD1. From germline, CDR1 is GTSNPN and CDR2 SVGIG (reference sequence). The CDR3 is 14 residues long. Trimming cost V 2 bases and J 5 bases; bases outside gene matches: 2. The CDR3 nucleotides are TGTGCCTGGAGTAAGGGACAGGATAATTCACCCCTCCACTTT. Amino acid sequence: CAWSKGQDNSPLHF.

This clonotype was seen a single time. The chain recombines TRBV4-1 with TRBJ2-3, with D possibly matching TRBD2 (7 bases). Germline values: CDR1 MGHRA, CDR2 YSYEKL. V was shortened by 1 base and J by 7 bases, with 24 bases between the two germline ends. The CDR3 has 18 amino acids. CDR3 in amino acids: CASSQADGGLGSKNTQYF. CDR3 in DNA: TGCGCCAGCAGCCAAGCAGACGGGGGGCTGGGAAGCAAAAATACGCAGTATTTT.

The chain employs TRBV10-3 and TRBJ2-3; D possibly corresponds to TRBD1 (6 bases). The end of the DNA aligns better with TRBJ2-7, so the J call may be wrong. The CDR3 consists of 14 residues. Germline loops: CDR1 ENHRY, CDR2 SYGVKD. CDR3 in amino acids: CGVTGLGAKNTQYF. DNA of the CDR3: TGTGGCGTCACGGGGCTGGGGGCCAAAAACACGCAGTACTTC.

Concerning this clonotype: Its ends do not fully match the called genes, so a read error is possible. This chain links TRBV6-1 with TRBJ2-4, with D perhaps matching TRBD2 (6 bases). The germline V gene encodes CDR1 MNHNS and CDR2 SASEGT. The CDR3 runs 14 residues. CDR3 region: CGSSGERVKNTQYF. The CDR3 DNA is TGTGGCAGCTCGGGGGAGAGAGTCAAAAACACTCAGTACTTC.

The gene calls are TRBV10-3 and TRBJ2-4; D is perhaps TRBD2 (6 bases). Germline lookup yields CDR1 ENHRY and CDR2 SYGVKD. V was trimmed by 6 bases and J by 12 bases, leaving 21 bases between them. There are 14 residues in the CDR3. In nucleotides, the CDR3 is TGTGCCATCAGGGGGCTGGGAGGCAAAAATACTCAGTACTTC. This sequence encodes CAIRGLGGKNTQYF.

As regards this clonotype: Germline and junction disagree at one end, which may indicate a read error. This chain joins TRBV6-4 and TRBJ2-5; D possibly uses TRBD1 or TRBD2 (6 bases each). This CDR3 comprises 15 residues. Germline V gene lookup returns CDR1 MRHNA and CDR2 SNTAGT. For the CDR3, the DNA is TGTGCCGGGGTGCCCGGGGGCCGTGACCAAGACACCCAGTACTTC. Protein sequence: CAGVPGGRDQDTQYF.

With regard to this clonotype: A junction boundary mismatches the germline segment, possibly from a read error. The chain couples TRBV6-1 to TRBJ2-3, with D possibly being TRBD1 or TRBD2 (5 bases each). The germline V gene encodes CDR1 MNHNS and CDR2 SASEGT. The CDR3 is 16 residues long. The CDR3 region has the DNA TGTGCCAGCAGTCCCACGGGGCTGCGAGCCAAAGACATGCAGTACTTT. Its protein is CASSPTGLRAKDMQYF.

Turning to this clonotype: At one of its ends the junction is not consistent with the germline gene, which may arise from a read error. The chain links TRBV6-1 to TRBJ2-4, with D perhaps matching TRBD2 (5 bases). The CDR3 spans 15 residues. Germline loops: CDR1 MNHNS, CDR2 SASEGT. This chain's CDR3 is CASGSGMRGENTQYF. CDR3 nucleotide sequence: TGTGCCAGCGGGTCGGGGATGAGAGGCGAAAACACTCAGTATTTC.